These 14 T cell receptor beta chains share one sample of origin, sequenced in a study of T-cell memory formation after mild COVID-19. TCRdb fed the 5' RACE reads into MiXCR, producing one record per CDR3 protein. The sample records about 360,000 distinct CDR3 sequences, under 15% being singletons. The sequenced material came from PBMCs or a T cell subset sorted from them (not recorded which). The receptors were sampled from a man aged 18 to 35 who had mild COVID-19 (a few samples of this study predate the infection). Cell type and time point are not known.

This clonotype was detected many times. This chain links TRBV7-9 with TRBJ2-3, with TRBD1 as a possible D gene (7 bases). The germline gives CDR1 SEHNR, CDR2 FQNEAQ (reference sequence). The CDR3 runs to 14 residues. V was shortened by 5 bases and J by 3 bases, with 12 bases between the two germline ends. This CDR3 is CASSPPGGTDTQYF. The DNA for the CDR3 is TGTGCCAGCAGCCCCCCAGGGGGGACAGATACGCAGTATTTT.

This chain connects TRBV11-2 to TRBJ2-1, with 8 bases matching TRBD2. The J segment lost 5 bases and the V segment lost 5 bases, leaving 5 bases of the junction unmatched. CDR1 SGHAT and CDR2 FQNNGV come from the germline V gene. The CDR3 is 14 amino acids. In DNA, the CDR3 is TGTGCCAGCAGCGGCAGCGGGGGTCACAATGAGCAGTTCTTC. Translated: CASSGSGGHNEQFF.

The rearrangement links TRBV11-1 to TRBJ1-1; D unclear. CDR1 and CDR2 (germline): SGHAT, FQDESV (reference sequence). The CDR3 loop spans 19 amino acids. The V end was cut by 2 bases, the J end by 1 base, with 23 bases between. Here the CDR3 DNA reads TGTGCCAGCAGCTTATGGGTCCTAGGTCTGGGAGCAGGGAACACTGAAGCTTTCTTT. It encodes CASSLWVLGLGAGNTEAFF.

V and J are TRBV20-1 and TRBJ2-1, with TRBD2 identical over 11 bases. The germline gives CDR1 DFQATT, CDR2 SNEGSKA (reference sequence). Unmatched junction bases numbered 5, after V lost 3 bases and J lost 7 bases. The CDR3 sequence is 14 residues long. CDR3 nucleotides: TGCAGTGCTAGTAGGCTAGCGGGGGGAAATGAGCAGTTCTTC. Its protein product is CSASRLAGGNEQFF.

The V gene is TRBV27, the J gene TRBJ2-7; D is perhaps TRBD1 or TRBD2 (5 bases each). V lost 7 bases to trimming and J lost 5 bases, with 18 bases between them. Germline V gene data show CDR1 as MNHEY and CDR2 as SMNVEV (reference sequence). CDR3 length: 14 amino acids. For the CDR3, the DNA is TGTGCCAGCATCCACCGGGACGAAGTCCACGAGCAGTACTTC. As protein: CASIHRDEVHEQYF.

The chain carries TRBV12-5 and TRBJ2-7; D possibly matches TRBD1 or TRBD2 (5 bases each). The CDR3 has 13 residues. In germline, CDR1 is LGHNT, CDR2 FRNRAP. The V and J ends lost 2 bases and 5 bases respectively, with 10 bases between them. The CDR3 sequence: CASGLTRGHEQYF. In DNA form, the CDR3 reads TGTGCTAGTGGTTTGACTAGGGGCCACGAGCAGTACTTC.

The genes are TRBV20-1 and TRBJ1-1; the D is unclear. Germline V gives CDR1 DFQATT, CDR2 SNEGSKA (reference sequence). The CDR3 has 14 residues. V was shortened by 5 bases and J by 2 bases, with 15 bases between the two germline ends. The CDR3 nucleotides are TGCAGTGCTGGTGAAGAAACAGCAAACACTGAAGCTTTCTTT. Protein product: CSAGEETANTEAFF.

The rearrangement links TRBV9 to TRBJ1-4, with D possibly TRBD1 on 6 matching bases. The germline V gene encodes CDR1 SGDLS and CDR2 YYNGEE. V was shortened by 3 bases and J by 2 bases, with 8 bases between the two germline ends. CDR3 length: 14 amino acids. As DNA, the CDR3 is TGTGCCAGCAGCGACAGGGTGACTAATGAAAAACTGTTTTTT. Translating gives CASSDRVTNEKLFF.

This clonotype was picked up a small number of times. One end of the junction does not line up with germline, which may come from a read error. This chain connects TRBV7-8 to TRBJ1-2; D is undetermined. Per germline, CDR1 SGHVS and CDR2 FQNEAQ. The CDR3 consists of 13 residues. CDR3: CASSFSATSLKGF. In DNA form, the CDR3 reads TGTGCCAGCAGCTTCAGCGCGACATCTCTCAAGGGTTTC.

The sample holds a few counts of this clonotype. The chain combines TRBV7-2 with TRBJ2-1; 10 nucleotides align to TRBD2. In germline, CDR1 is SGHTA, CDR2 FQGNSA. V was clipped by 4 bases and J by 8 bases; unmatched bases: 5. This CDR3 is built from 14 residues. The CDR3 region is CASSSLLAGYEQFF. The CDR3 nucleotides are TGTGCCAGCAGCTCCCTACTAGCGGGGTATGAGCAGTTCTTC.

The rearrangement links TRBV29-1 to TRBJ1-3; D is unresolved. Germline loops: CDR1 SQVTM, CDR2 ANQGSEA. The CDR3 consists of 11 residues. The V end lost 4 bases, the J end lost 3 bases, and 4 bases lay between the germline ends. CDR3 protein: CSVVYGNTIYF. Here the CDR3 DNA reads TGCAGCGTTGTTTATGGAAACACCATATATTTT.

This clonotype was detected many times. The chain joins TRBV6-6 to TRBJ1-2, with D maybe TRBD1 (5 bases). Germline CDR1 reads MNHNY; CDR2 reads SVGAGI (reference sequence). This CDR3 comprises 12 residues. V was shortened by 8 bases and J by 0 bases, with 7 bases between the two germline ends. CDR3 protein: CASVGANYGYTF. The CDR3 DNA sequence: TGTGCCAGCGTAGGGGCTAACTATGGCTACACCTTC.

This chain links TRBV14 with TRBJ1-1, with no clear D. CDR3 length equals 13 residues. Germline CDR1 reads SGHDN; CDR2 reads FVKESK. The ends were cut back, 0 bases at V and 5 bases at J, with 7 bases in the middle. CDR3 in amino acids: CASSQDPGTEAFF. CDR3 DNA sequence: TGTGCCAGCAGCCAAGATCCGGGAACTGAAGCTTTCTTT.

V is TRBV20-1 and J is TRBJ2-7; D is undetermined. This CDR3 is built from 14 residues. V was trimmed by 3 bases and J by 2 bases, leaving 14 bases between them. Germline lookup yields CDR1 DFQATT and CDR2 SNEGSKA (reference sequence). CDR3 protein: CSASSDALPYEQYF. The CDR3 coding sequence is TGCAGTGCTAGTTCCGATGCCCTTCCCTACGAGCAGTACTTC.